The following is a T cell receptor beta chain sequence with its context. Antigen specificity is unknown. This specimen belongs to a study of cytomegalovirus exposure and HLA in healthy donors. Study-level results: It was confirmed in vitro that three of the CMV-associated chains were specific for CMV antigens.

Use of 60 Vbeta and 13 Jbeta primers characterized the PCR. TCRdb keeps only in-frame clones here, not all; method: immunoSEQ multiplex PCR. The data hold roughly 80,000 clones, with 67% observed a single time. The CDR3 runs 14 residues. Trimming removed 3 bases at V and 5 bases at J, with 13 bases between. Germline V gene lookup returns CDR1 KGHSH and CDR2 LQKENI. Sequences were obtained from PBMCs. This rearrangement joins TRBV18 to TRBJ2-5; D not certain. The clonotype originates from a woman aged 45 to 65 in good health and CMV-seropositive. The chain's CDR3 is CASSPPTAGETQYF. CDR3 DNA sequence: TGTGCCAGCTCACCCCCGACGGCCGGGGAGACCCAGTACTTC.